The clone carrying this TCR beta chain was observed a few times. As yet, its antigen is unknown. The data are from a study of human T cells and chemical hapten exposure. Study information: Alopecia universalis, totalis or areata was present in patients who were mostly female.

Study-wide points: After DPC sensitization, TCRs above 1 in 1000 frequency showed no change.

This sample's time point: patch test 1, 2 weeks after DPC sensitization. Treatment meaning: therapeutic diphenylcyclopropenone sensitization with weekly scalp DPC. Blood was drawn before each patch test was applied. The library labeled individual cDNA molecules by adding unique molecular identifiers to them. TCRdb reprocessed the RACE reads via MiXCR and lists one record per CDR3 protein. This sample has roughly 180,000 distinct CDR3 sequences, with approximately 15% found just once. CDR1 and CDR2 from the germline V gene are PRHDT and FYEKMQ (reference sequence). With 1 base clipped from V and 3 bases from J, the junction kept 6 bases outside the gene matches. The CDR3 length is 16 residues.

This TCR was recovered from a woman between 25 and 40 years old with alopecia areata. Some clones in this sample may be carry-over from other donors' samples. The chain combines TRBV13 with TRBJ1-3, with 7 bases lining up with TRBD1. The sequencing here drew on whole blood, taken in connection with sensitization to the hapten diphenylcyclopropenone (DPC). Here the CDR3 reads CASSLERGLGGNTIYF. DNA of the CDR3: TGTGCCAGCAGCTTAGAAAGGGGGCTTGGTGGAAACACCATATATTTT. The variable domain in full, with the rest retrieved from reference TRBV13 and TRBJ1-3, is AAGVIQSPRHLIKEKRETATLKCYPIPRHDTVYWYQQGPGQDPQFLISFYEKMQSDKGSIPDRFSAQQFSDYHSELNMSSLELGDSALYFCASSLERGLGGNTIYFGEGSWLTVV.